This is a list of T cell receptor beta chains from one sample in a study of metastatic and nonmetastatic thyroid tumors. TCRdb reanalyzed the PCR reads with MiXCR. The data contain 20,000 to 30,000 clones, around 21% of them singletons. Input material: blood. The source is a male donor with papillary thyroid cancer or a benign thyroid nodule (not recorded which). Some clones in this sample may be carry-over from other donors' samples. Both conserved end residues are part of each CDR3. D genes are given only for firm matches. Some rows have no size entry. The others give once, few or many, or a class for an expanded clone.

abundance | j_gene | v_gene | d_gene | CDR3aa | CDR3nt
few | TRBJ2-3 | TRBV5-1 | TRBD1 | CASSLAWTGDGTDTQYF | TGCGCCAGCAGCTTGGCTTGGACAGGGGACGGCACAGATACGCAGTATTTT
NA | TRBJ2-5 | TRBV5-1 | TRBD2 | CASSLSLAGGPQETQYF | TGCGCCAGCAGCTTGTCATTAGCGGGAGGGCCCCAGGAGACCCAGTACTTC
many | TRBJ2-1 | TRBV5-1 | TRBD2 | CASSLGLASYNEQFF | TGCGCCAGCAGCTTGGGACTAGCCTCGTACAATGAGCAGTTCTTC
NA | TRBJ1-1 | TRBV20-1 | NA | CSARVGVAGRNTEAFF | TGCAGTGCTAGAGTTGGGGTCGCCGGGAGGAACACTGAAGCTTTCTTT
few | TRBJ1-1 | TRBV18 | NA | CASSGTQNTEAFF | TGTGCCAGCTCGGGGACACAGAACACTGAAGCTTTCTTT
many | TRBJ2-1 | TRBV11-2 | NA | CASSSSSWNEQFF | TGTGCCAGCAGCTCTTCAAGCTGGAATGAGCAGTTCTTC
many | TRBJ2-3 | TRBV9 | NA | CASSVVVGDTQYF | TGTGCCAGCAGCGTAGTCGTGGGAGATACGCAGTATTTT
many | TRBJ1-1 | TRBV9 | NA | CASSVGLGGWTEAFF | TGTGCCAGCAGCGTGGGGCTGGGAGGGTGGACTGAAGCTTTCTTT
many | TRBJ2-5 | TRBV5-1 | TRBD2 | CASSLSEREWETQYF | TGCGCCAGCAGCTTGTCGGAGCGGGAGTGGGAGACCCAGTACTTC
many | TRBJ1-2 | TRBV30 | TRBD1 | CAWSKNRGQDGYTF | TGTGCCTGGAGCAAGAACAGGGGGCAGGATGGCTACACCTTC
many | TRBJ2-6 | TRBV20-1 | TRBD2 | CSASTSGISGANVLTF | TGCAGTGCCTCGACTAGCGGGATCTCTGGGGCCAACGTCCTGACTTTC
medium-sized | TRBJ2-3 | TRBV20-1 | TRBD2 | CSAGTSGVSTDTQYF | TGCAGTGCTGGGACTAGCGGAGTTAGCACAGATACGCAGTATTTT
many | TRBJ2-2 | TRBV30 | NA | CAWTPFSGELFF | TGTGCCTGGACCCCATTTTCCGGGGAGCTGTTTTTT
medium-sized | TRBJ1-1 | TRBV7-6 | NA | CASSLEAVNTEAFF | TGTGCCAGCAGCTTAGAGGCGGTGAACACTGAAGCTTTCTTT
many | TRBJ1-1 | TRBV7-8 | NA | CASSLVRGTEAFF | TGTGCCAGCAGCTTAGTCAGGGGCACTGAAGCTTTCTTT
few | TRBJ1-1 | TRBV28 | TRBD1 | CASTRTGTGIPEAFF | TGTGCCAGCACCCGAACCGGGACAGGTATCCCTGAAGCTTTCTTT
NA | TRBJ2-2 | TRBV28 | TRBD2 | CASIIAGDDGELFF | TGTGCCAGTATAATAGCGGGAGATGACGGGGAGCTGTTTTTT
once | TRBJ2-2 | TRBV5-5 | NA | CASSLAGANTGELFF | TGTGCCAGCAGCTTGGCGGGAGCGAACACCGGGGAGCTGTTTTTT
many | TRBJ2-3 | TRBV6-1 | NA | CASRDGLADTQYF | TGTGCCAGCAGGGACGGACTGGCAGATACGCAGTATTTT
medium-sized | TRBJ2-7 | TRBV28 | NA | CASSSISYEQYF | TGTGCCAGCAGTTCCATCTCCTACGAGCAGTACTTC
many | TRBJ2-5 | TRBV6-1 | NA | CASSLQGRETQYF | TGTGCCAGCAGTCTACAGGGAAGGGAGACCCAGTACTTC
medium-sized | TRBJ2-7 | TRBV20-1 | NA | CSARDGGGGSYEQYF | TGCAGTGCTAGAGACGGCGGAGGGGGCTCCTACGAGCAGTACTTC
NA | TRBJ2-1 | TRBV30 | TRBD1 | CASRGGAVSYNEQFF | TGTGCCTCAAGAGGGGGCGCGGTGTCCTACAATGAGCAGTTCTTC
many | TRBJ1-5 | TRBV20-1 | TRBD1 | CSAREGQGNQPQHF | TGCAGTGCTAGAGAAGGACAGGGGAATCAGCCCCAGCATTTT
many | TRBJ1-4 | TRBV6-5 | NA | CASSYRGGSNEKLFF | TGTGCCAGCAGTTATAGGGGGGGGAGTAATGAAAAACTGTTTTTT
many | TRBJ1-1 | TRBV5-1 | NA | CASSLGTGPVAEAFF | TGCGCCAGCAGCTTGGGTACAGGGCCGGTTGCTGAAGCTTTCTTT
few | TRBJ2-7 | TRBV2 | NA | CASSVETGNPYEQYF | TGTGCCAGCAGTGTTGAAACAGGGAATCCCTACGAGCAGTACTTC
many | TRBJ2-1 | TRBV7-9 | TRBD2 | CASSPGGLAGGGEQFF | TGTGCCAGCAGCCCCGGGGGACTAGCGGGAGGCGGTGAGCAGTTCTTC
many | TRBJ2-3 | TRBV11-1 | TRBD1 | CASSLERGRWTDTQYF | TGTGCCAGCAGCTTAGAGAGGGGGCGATGGACAGATACGCAGTATTTT
many | TRBJ2-7 | TRBV29-1 | NA | CSASPGVGPYEQYF | TGCAGCGCCAGCCCGGGGGTGGGCCCCTACGAGCAGTACTTC
many | TRBJ1-3 | TRBV4-3 | NA | CASSQDFSSSSGNTIYF | TGCGCCAGCAGCCAAGACTTTTCTTCCAGTTCTGGAAACACCATATATTTT
many | TRBJ2-2 | TRBV24-1 | NA | CATSAGGRQNTGELFF | TGTGCCACCAGTGCGGGGGGCAGACAGAACACCGGGGAGCTGTTTTTT
many | TRBJ2-4 | TRBV7-9 | NA | CASSARTENIQYF | TGTGCCAGCAGCGCCCGGACGGAAAACATTCAGTACTTC
medium-sized | TRBJ2-1 | TRBV11-2 | TRBD1 | CASSSGTGGYNEQFF | TGTGCCAGCAGCTCCGGGACAGGGGGCTACAATGAGCAGTTCTTC
medium-sized | TRBJ1-3 | TRBV30 | TRBD1 | CAQRTGGDTIYF | TGTGCCCAACGGACAGGGGGAGACACCATATATTTT
NA | TRBJ1-1 | TRBV2 | TRBD1 | CASSEGRGLGNTEAFF | TGTGCCAGCAGCGAGGGCAGGGGGCTGGGGAACACTGAGGCTTTCTTT
NA | TRBJ1-1 | TRBV5-1 | NA | CVNSWGSANTEAFF | TGCGTCAACAGCTGGGGTTCTGCGAACACTGAAGCTTTCTTT
medium-sized | TRBJ2-7 | TRBV5-1 | TRBD2 | CASRKLGSGTTDEQYF | TGCGCCAGCAGAAAGCTTGGGTCGGGGACTACTGACGAGCAGTACTTC
few | TRBJ2-5 | TRBV19 | NA | CASSISSRAWETQYF | TGTGCCAGTAGTATAAGTAGTCGGGCCTGGGAGACCCAGTACTTC
NA | TRBJ2-6 | TRBV24-1 | TRBD1 | CATSTWLGQVTRTSGANVLTF | TGTGCCACCAGTACGTGGTTGGGACAGGTTACCCGGACCTCTGGGGCCAACGTCCTGACTTTC
many | TRBJ2-3 | TRBV7-8 | NA | CASSPPREDTQYF | TGTGCCAGCAGCCCCCCCAGGGAAGATACGCAGTATTTT
medium-sized | TRBJ2-1 | TRBV28 | TRBD2 | CASSFRGTSGTNEQFF | TGTGCCAGCAGTTTTAGGGGGACTAGCGGGACCAATGAGCAGTTCTTC
NA | TRBJ2-3 | TRBV2 | TRBD1 | CASSRDSQTDTQYF | TGTGCCAGCAGTCGGGACAGTCAGACAGATACCCAGTATTTT
medium-sized | TRBJ1-1 | TRBV12-3/TRBV12-4 | TRBD1 | CASIQTGGTEAFF | TGTGCCAGCATCCAGACAGGGGGCACTGAAGCTTTCTTT
few | TRBJ2-7 | TRBV20-1 | TRBD1 | CSALQGASYEQYF | TGCAGTGCCTTACAGGGGGCCTCCTACGAGCAGTACTTC
few | TRBJ2-1 | TRBV6-4 | NA | CASSETDGSSYNEQFF | TGTGCCAGCAGTGAGACCGACGGGAGCTCCTACAATGAGCAGTTCTTC
NA | TRBJ1-2 | TRBV4-2 | NA | CASSQVQVENYGYTF | TGTGCCAGCAGCCAAGTGCAGGTAGAGAACTATGGCTACACCTTC
NA | TRBJ1-1 | TRBV6-1 | NA | CAISEVWEGDFF | TGTGCCATCAGTGAAGTTTGGGAGGGAGATTTCTTT
many | TRBJ1-5 | TRBV6-1 | NA | CASSEDGGSNQPQHF | TGTGCCAGCAGTGAGGATGGCGGTAGCAATCAGCCCCAGCATTTT
many | TRBJ1-2 | TRBV27 | NA | CASSLDGDYYGYTF | TGTGCCAGCAGTTTGGATGGTGATTACTATGGCTACACCTTC